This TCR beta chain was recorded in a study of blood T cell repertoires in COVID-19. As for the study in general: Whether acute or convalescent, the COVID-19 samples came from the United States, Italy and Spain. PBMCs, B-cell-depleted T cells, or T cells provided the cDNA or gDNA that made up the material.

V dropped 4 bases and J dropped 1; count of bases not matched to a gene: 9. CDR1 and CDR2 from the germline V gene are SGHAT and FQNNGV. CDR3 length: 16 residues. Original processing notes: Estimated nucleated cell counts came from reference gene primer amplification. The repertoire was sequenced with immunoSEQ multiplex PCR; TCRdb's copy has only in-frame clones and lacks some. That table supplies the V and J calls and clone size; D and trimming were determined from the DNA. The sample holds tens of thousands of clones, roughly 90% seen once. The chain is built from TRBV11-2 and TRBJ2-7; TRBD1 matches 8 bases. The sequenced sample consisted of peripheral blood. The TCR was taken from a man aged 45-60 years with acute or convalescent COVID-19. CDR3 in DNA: TGTGCCAGCAGCTCAGGGACAGGAAAAAGTTCCTACGAGCAGTACTTC. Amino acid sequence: CASSSGTGKSSYEQYF.